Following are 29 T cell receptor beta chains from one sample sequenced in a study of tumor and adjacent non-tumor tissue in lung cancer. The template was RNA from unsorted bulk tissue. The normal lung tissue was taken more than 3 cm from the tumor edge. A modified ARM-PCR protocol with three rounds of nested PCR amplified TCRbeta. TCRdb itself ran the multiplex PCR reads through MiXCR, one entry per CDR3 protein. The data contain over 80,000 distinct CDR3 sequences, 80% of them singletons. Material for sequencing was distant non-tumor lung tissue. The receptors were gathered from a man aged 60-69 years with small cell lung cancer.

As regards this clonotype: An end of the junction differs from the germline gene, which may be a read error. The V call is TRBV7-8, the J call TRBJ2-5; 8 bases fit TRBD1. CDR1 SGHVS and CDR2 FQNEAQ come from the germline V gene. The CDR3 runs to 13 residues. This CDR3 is CPSNRDRGETQYF. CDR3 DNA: TGTCCCAGCAACCGAGACAGGGGAGAGACCCAGTACTTC.

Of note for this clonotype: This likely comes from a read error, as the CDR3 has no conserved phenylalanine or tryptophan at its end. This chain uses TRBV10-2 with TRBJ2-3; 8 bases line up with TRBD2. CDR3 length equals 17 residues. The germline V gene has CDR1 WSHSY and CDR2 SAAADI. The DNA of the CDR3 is TGCGCCGGCAGTGAGTCTCGAGCGGGAGAGAGCACAGATACGCAGTATTTA. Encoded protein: CAGSESRAGESTDTQYL.

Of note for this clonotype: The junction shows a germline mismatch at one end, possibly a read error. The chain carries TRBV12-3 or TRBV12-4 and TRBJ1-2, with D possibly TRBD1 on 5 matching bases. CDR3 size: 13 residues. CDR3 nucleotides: TGTGCCAGTAGTTTGGTGGCAGGGTTCGGCTACACCTTC. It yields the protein CASSLVAGFGYTF.

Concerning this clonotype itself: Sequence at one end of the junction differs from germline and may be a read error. The CDR3 sequence is CASSLELAGGRDMQYF. The DNA of the CDR3 is TGTGCAAGCAGCTTGGAATTAGCTGGAGGGAGAGATATGCAGTATTTT. The J gene is TRBJ2-3, the V gene TRBV5-5, with D possibly matching TRBD2 (6 bases). Germline loops: CDR1 SGHKS, CDR2 YYEKEE (reference sequence). CDR3 length: 16 amino acids.

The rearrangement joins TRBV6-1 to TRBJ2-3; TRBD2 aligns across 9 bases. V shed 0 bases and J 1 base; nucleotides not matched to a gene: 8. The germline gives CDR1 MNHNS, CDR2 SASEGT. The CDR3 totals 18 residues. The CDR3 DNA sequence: TGTGCCAGCAGTGAAGCGCGGGGGGGTTTGGGGTGCACAGATACGCAGTATTTT. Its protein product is CASSEARGGLGCTDTQYF.

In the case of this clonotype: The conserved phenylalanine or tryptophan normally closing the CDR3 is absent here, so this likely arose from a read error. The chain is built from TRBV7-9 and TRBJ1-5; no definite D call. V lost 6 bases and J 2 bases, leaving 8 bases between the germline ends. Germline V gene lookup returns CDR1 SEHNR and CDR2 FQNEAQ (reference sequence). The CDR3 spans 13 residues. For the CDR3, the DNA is TGTGCCAGCAGTGTGGACGGCAATCAGCCCCAGCATATT. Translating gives CASSVDGNQPQHI.

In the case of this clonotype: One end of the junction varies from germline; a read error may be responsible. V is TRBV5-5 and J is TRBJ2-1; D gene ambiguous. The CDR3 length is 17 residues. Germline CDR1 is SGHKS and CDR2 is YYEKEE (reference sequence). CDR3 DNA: TGTGCCATCAGCCCCCGGACGACTTCCATCTCGAACAATGAGCAGTTCTTC. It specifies CAISPRTTSISNNEQFF.

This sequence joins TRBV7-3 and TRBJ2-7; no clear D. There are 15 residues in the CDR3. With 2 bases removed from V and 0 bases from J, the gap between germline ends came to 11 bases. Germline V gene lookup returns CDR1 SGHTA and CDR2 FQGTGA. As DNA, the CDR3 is TGTGCCAGCAGCTTATCTCCTTGGAACTCCTACGAGCAGTACTTC. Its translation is CASSLSPWNSYEQYF.

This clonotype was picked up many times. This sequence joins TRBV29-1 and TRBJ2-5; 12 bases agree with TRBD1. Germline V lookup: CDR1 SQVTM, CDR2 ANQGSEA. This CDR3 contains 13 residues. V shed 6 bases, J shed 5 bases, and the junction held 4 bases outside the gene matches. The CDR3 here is CSVGDRGRETQYF. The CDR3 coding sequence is TGCAGCGTCGGGGACAGGGGGCGGGAGACCCAGTACTTC.

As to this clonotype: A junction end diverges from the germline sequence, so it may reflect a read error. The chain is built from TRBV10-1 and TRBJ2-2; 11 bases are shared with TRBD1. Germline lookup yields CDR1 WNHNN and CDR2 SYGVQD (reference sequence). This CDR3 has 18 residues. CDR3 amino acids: CATSESLGQGASTGELFF. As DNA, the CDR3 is TGCGCCACCAGTGAGTCCCTCGGACAGGGGGCATCCACCGGGGAGCTGTTTTTC.

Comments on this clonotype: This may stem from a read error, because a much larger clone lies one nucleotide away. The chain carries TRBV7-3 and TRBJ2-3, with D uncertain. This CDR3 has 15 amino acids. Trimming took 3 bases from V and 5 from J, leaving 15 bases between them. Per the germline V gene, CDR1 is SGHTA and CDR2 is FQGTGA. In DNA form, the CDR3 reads TGTGCCAGCAGCTTGTCGGGCCATCGCATAGATACGCAGTATTTT. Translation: CASSLSGHRIDTQYF.

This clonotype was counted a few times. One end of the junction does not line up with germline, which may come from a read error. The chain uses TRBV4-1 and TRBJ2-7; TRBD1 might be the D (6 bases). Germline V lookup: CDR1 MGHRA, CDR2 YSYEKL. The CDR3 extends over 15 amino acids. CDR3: CASRGGVSDTYEQYF. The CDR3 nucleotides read TGTGCCAGCAGAGGGGGAGTCAGCGATACCTACGAGCAGTACTTC.

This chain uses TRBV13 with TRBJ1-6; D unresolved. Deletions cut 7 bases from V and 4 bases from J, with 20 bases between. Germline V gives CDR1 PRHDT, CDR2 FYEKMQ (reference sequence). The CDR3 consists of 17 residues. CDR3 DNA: TGTGCCAGCACCTCAAACGACGGAAGCTCATATAATTCACCCCTCCACTTT. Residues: CASTSNDGSSYNSPLHF.

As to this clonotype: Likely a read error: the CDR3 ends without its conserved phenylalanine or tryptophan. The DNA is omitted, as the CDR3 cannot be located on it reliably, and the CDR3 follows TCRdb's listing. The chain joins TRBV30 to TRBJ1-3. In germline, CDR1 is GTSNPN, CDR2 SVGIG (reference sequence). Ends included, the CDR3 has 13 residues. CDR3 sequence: CAWSSGSGNTVYS.

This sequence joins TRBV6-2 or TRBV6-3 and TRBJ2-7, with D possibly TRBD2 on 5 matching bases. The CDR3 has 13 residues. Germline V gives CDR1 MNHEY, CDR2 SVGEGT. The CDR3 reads CANSYSREGEQYV. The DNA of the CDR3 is TGTGCCAACAGTTACTCGAGGGAAGGCGAGCAGTACGTC.

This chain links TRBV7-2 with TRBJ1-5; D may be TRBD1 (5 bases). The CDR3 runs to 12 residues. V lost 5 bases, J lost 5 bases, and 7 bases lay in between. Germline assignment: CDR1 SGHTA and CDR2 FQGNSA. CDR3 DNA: TGTGCCAGCAGCGACAGATATCAGCCCCAGCATTTT. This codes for CASSDRYQPQHF.

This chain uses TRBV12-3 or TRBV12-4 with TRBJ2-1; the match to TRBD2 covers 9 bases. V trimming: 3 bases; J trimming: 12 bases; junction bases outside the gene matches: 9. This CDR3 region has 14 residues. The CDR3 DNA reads TGTGCCAGCAGTTTGCTAGCGGGAAACGTCGGGCAGTTCTTC. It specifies CASSLLAGNVGQFF.

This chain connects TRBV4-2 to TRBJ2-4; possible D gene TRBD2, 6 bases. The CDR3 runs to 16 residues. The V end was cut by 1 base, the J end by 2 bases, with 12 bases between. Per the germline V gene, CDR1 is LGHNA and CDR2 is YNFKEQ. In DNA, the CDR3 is TGTGCCAGCAGCCAAGCGCCGGGGAGGTCCAAAAACATTCAGTACTTC. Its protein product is CASSQAPGRSKNIQYF.

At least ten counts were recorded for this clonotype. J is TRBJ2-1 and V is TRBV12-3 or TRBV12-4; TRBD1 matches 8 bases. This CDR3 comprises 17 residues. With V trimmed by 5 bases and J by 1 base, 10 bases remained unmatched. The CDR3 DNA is TGTGCCAGCAGTCCTTTCCAGGGGGCGATTTCCTACAATGAGCAGTTCTTC. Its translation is CASSPFQGAISYNEQFF.

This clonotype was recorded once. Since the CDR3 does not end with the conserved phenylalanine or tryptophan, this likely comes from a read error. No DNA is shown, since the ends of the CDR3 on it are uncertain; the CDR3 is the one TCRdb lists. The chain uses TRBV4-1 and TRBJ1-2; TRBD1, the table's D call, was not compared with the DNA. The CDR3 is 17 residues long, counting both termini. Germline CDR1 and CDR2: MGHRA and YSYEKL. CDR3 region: CASSHEGEQGAHYGYTI.

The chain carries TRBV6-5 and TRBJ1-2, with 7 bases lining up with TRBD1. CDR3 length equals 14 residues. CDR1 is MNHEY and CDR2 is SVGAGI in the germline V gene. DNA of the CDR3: TGTGCTGGCAGGGATACAGGGGTGGGGTATGGCTACACCTTC. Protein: CAGRDTGVGYGYTF.

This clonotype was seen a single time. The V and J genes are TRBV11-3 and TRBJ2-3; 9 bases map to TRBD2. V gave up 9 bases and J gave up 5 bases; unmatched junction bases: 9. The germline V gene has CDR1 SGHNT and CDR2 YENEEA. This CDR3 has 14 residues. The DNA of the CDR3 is TGTGCCAGTAGTCGGACTAGCGAGAGAGATACGCAGTATTTT. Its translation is CASSRTSERDTQYF.

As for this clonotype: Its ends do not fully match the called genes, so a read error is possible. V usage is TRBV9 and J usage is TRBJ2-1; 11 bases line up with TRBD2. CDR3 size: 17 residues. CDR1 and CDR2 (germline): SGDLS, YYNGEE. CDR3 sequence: CTSSVGFLAGGYNEQFF. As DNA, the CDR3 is TGTACCAGCAGCGTTGGGTTCCTAGCGGGAGGTTACAATGAGCAGTTCTTC. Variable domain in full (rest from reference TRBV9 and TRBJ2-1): DSGVTQTPKHLITATGQRVTLRCSPRSGDLSVYWYQQSLDQGLQFLIQYYNGEERAKGNILERFSAQQFPDLHSELNLSSLELGDSALYFCTSSVGFLAGGYNEQFFGPGTRLTVL.

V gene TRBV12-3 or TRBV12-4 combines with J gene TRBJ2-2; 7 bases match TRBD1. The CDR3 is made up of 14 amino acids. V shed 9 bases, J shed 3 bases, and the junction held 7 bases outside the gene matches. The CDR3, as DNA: TGTGCCAGTTTCTCTGGGACAGACACCGGGGAGCTGTTTTTT. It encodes CASFSGTDTGELFF.

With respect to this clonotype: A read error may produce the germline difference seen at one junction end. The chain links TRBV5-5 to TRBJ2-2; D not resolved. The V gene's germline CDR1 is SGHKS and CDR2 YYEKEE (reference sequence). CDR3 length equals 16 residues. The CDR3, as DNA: TGTGTCAGCAGTATTAAGAGGCTAGCGAACACCGGGGAGCTGTTTTTT. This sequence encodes CVSSIKRLANTGELFF.

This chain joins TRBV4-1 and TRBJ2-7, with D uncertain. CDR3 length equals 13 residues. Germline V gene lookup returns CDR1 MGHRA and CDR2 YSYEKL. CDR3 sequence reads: CTSSQDKAQQQYV. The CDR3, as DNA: TGCACCAGCAGCCAAGATAAGGCACAGCAGCAGTACGTC.

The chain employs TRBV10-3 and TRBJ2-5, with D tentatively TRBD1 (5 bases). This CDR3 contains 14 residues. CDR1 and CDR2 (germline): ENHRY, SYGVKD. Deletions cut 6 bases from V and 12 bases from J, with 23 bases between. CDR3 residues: CAIRGVGSQEIKYF. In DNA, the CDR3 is TGTGCCATCAGAGGGGTGGGCTCCCAAGAGATCAAGTACTTC.

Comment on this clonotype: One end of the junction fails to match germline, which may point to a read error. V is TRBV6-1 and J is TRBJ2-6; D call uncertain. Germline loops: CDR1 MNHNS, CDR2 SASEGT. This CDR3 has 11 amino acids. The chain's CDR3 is CVSSAANVLTF. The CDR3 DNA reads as TGTGTCAGCAGTGCCGCCAATGTCCTGACTTTC.

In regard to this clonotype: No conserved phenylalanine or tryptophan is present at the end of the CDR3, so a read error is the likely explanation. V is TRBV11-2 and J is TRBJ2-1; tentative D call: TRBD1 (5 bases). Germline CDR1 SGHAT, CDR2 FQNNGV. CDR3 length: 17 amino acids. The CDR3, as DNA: TGTGCCAGCAACTTAGTGACAGCCCGGAGCTCCTACAATGAGCAGTTCTAC. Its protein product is CASNLVTARSSYNEQFY.